This TCR beta chain is from a study of blood T cell repertoires in COVID-19. The wider study: Acute and convalescent COVID-19 specimens originated in the United States, Italy and Spain. Nucleic acid was either cDNA or gDNA, and it came from T cells, B-cell-depleted T cells, or PBMCs.

The CDR3 consists of 14 residues. Trimming took off 4 bases at V and 2 bases at J, with 9 bases between the two ends. Germline V gene data show CDR1 as LNHDA and CDR2 as SQIVND (reference sequence). Original methodology: Researchers report that nucleated cell counts were estimated from reference gene primer amplification. The protocol was immunoSEQ multiplex PCR, while the TCRdb copy is restricted to in-frame clones and leaves out a portion. V, J and clone size are taken as reported in that table, and D and trimming were inferred from the DNA itself. The table includes about 410,000 clones, 86% detected once.

The TCR comes from a woman aged 25 to 45 with active or convalescent COVID-19. The chain recombines TRBV19 with TRBJ1-5; D is perhaps TRBD1 (6 bases). Sequencing was done on a sample of peripheral blood. CDR3 DNA: TGTGCCAGTAGTAACAGGGAGCGCAATCAGCCCCAGCATTTT. Protein product: CASSNRERNQPQHF. The full variable domain, rest sourced from reference TRBV19 and TRBJ1-5, is DGGITQSPKYLFRKEGQNVTLSCEQNLNHDAMYWYRQDPGQGLRLIYYSQIVNDFQKGDIAEGYSVSREKKESFPLTVTSAQKNPTAFYLCASSNRERNQPQHFGDGTRLSIL.